This TCR beta chain was observed in a study of shared clonotypes between healthy human individuals. General study results and limits: Investigators collected only blood, and repertoires in tissues likely differ.

For this clone: Its cognate antigen is unknown.

The CDR3 is 12 residues long. CDR1 is ENHRY and CDR2 is SYGVKD in the germline V gene. Trimming cost V 0 bases and J 4 bases, with 4 bases left between them. Genomic DNA belonging to each subset was distributed in equal measure over several immunoSEQ plates. Unsorted PBMCs provided DNA that was sequenced on ten immunoSEQ deep assay plates. Profiling relied on immunoSEQ multiplex PCR, and the TCRdb table lists in-frame clones only, not all of them. The table has about 520,000 clones, about 85% seen once. Sequencing used PBMCs. This sequence joins TRBV10-3 and TRBJ2-7; no clear D gene. The receptor's source is a woman in her 40s in good health. Some clones in this sample may be carry-over from other donors' samples. The CDR3 sequence is CAISESIYEQYF. The DNA for the CDR3 is TGTGCCATCAGTGAGTCGATTTACGAGCAGTACTTC.